What follows are 19 T cell receptor beta chains derived from one specimen sequenced in a study of metastatic and nonmetastatic thyroid tumors. TCRdb re-called clones from the PCR reads using MiXCR. The table shows tens of thousands of clones, with approximately 19% occurring only once. There were no patients who had received any treatment before thyroid surgery. The sample was blood. These receptors all stem from a male donor with papillary thyroid cancer or a benign thyroid nodule (not recorded which). Some clones in this sample may be carry-over from other donors' samples.

This clone was observed at least ten times. The chain has TRBV3-1 and TRBJ1-1; TRBD1 might be the D (6 bases). This CDR3 contains 14 residues. CDR1 and CDR2 from the germline V gene are LGHDT and YNNKEL (reference sequence). The V and J ends lost 3 bases and 3 bases respectively, with 11 bases between them. Written as DNA, the CDR3 is TGTGCCAGCAGCCACGGACAGACGGACACTGAAGCTTTCTTT. It encodes CASSHGQTDTEAFF.

At least ten counts were recorded for this clone. V gene TRBV7-9 combines with J gene TRBJ1-4; D might be TRBD1 (6 bases). V was cut by 1 base and J by 7 bases, with 10 bases left in between. CDR1 and CDR2 (germline): SEHNR, FQNEAQ (reference sequence). The CDR3 totals 14 residues. The CDR3 nucleotides read TGTGCCAGCAGCTTAGGCGGGGGCCTTGAAAAACTGTTTTTT. Amino acids: CASSLGGGLEKLFF.

This clone was recorded at least ten times. The CDR3, as DNA: TGTGCCAGCTCACCCGGACAGAACATCTATGGCTACACCTTC. It yields the protein CASSPGQNIYGYTF. The chain couples TRBV18 to TRBJ1-2; D possibly corresponds to TRBD1 (6 bases). CDR1 is KGHSH, CDR2 LQKENI, per germline. This CDR3 comprises 14 residues. Trimming removed 3 bases at V and 4 bases at J, with 12 bases between. The full variable domain, rest sourced from reference TRBV18 and TRBJ1-2, is NAGVMQNPRHLVRRRGQEARLRCSPMKGHSHVYWYRQLPEEGLKFMVYLQKENIIDESGMPKERFSAEFPKEGPSILRIQQVVRGDSAAYFCASSPGQNIYGYTFGSGTRLTVV.

As concerns this clone: The germline gene is not matched at one end of the junction; a read error may be the cause. The chain employs TRBV9 and TRBJ1-6; no clear D. The CDR3 is 12 amino acids. CDR1 SGDLS and CDR2 YYNGEE come from the germline V gene. CDR3 loop: CASSAPNSPLQF. The DNA of the CDR3 is TGTGCCAGCAGCGCCCCCAATTCACCCCTACAATTT. Full variable domain (missing parts from reference TRBV9 and TRBJ1-6): DSGVTQTPKHLITATGQRVTLRCSPRSGDLSVYWYQQSLDQGLQFLIQYYNGEERAKGNILERFSAQQFPDLHSELNLSSLELGDSALYFCASSAPNSPLQFGNGTRLTVT.

About this clone itself: With a much larger clone just one base away, this may be a read error. This chain uses TRBV5-5 with TRBJ2-5, with D possibly TRBD1 on 7 matching bases. The ends were cut back, 1 base at V and 6 bases at J, with 22 bases in the middle. This CDR3 has 17 residues. Per germline, CDR1 SGHKS and CDR2 YYEKEE (reference sequence). The CDR3 DNA follows: TGTGCCAGCAGCTTGTCCCAGGGGGGTATAAGGGGAAAGACCCAGTACTTC. Translating gives CASSLSQGGIRGKTQYF.

In its sample, this clone was seen a few times. This chain joins TRBV5-5 and TRBJ1-2; possibly TRBD1 for D (6 bases). Trimming removed 1 base from V and 0 bases from J, with 10 bases in between. The CDR3 covers 15 residues. The germline CDR1 and CDR2 sequences are SGHKS and YYEKEE (reference sequence). The CDR3: CASSLTGNTNYGYTF. The CDR3 coding sequence is TGTGCCAGCAGCTTGACAGGGAACACTAACTATGGCTACACCTTC.

The table lists this clone with a few counts. The rearrangement links TRBV20-1 to TRBJ2-2; tentatively, D is TRBD1 (5 bases). Trimming pared 3 bases from V and 7 bases from J, leaving 15 bases between. CDR1 and CDR2 from the germline V gene are DFQATT and SNEGSKA (reference sequence). CDR3 length: 14 amino acids. As DNA, the CDR3 is TGCAGTGCTAGCTTTCAGGGATCGGGCGGGGAGCTGTTTTTT. It is translated as CSASFQGSGGELFF.

This clone was seen repeatedly, ten times or more. The V gene is TRBV5-6, the J gene TRBJ2-7; 10 bases agree with TRBD2. Trimming at V came to 4 bases and at J to 5 bases, leaving 3 bases not matched to a gene. The CDR3 loop spans 13 amino acids. Germline assignment: CDR1 SGHDT and CDR2 YYEEEE. The CDR3 DNA follows: TGTGCCAGCAGCCCTAGCGGGAGCAACGAGCAGTACTTC. This translates into CASSPSGSNEQYF.

Judged by abundance, this clone is medium-sized. This chain links TRBV6-1 with TRBJ2-3; unclear D gene. Trimming took 6 bases from V and 2 from J, leaving 6 bases between them. Germline CDR1 MNHNS, CDR2 SASEGT. The CDR3 is 12 amino acids. CDR3 loop: CASSDNTDTQYF. CDR3 coding DNA: TGTGCCAGCAGCGATAACACAGATACGCAGTATTTT.

This clone is labeled medium-sized (0.01 to 0.1%). The chain is built from TRBV24-1 and TRBJ2-1; D gene uncertain. Germline-derived CDR1 and CDR2 are KGHDR and SFDVKD. V was pared by 4 bases and J by 4 bases, with 13 bases between. This CDR3 region has 15 residues. CDR3 bases: TGTGCCACCAGTGACCCTGTCTTTAGTTACAATGAGCAGTTCTTC. The encoded protein is CATSDPVFSYNEQFF.

This clone was recorded many times. The chain links TRBV30 to TRBJ1-6; D unclear. The CDR3 loop spans 14 amino acids. Trimming left V 0 bases short and J 7 bases short, with 10 bases between. Germline CDR1 is GTSNPN and CDR2 is SVGIG (reference sequence). CDR3 region: CAWSVSDRNSPLHF. The CDR3, as DNA: TGTGCCTGGAGTGTTAGTGATCGGAATTCACCCCTCCACTTT.

V gene TRBV7-8 combines with J gene TRBJ2-3, with 7 bases aligning to TRBD1. Germline V gene sequence: CDR1 SGHVS, CDR2 FQNEAQ. The CDR3 length is 14 residues. The J segment lost 3 bases and the V segment lost 4 bases, leaving 4 bases of the junction unmatched. CDR3 in amino acids: CASSSTGRTDTQYF. In DNA, the CDR3 is TGTGCCAGCAGCTCGACAGGGAGAACAGATACGCAGTATTTT.

This clone was detected a few times. The chain uses TRBV19 and TRBJ2-4, with D maybe TRBD2 (5 bases). Germline V lookup: CDR1 LNHDA, CDR2 SQIVND (reference sequence). The germline V and J ends were trimmed by 3 bases and 8 bases, with 5 bases remaining between them. The CDR3 is 11 residues long. CDR3 region: CASSIGDIQYF. CDR3 sequence (DNA): TGTGCCAGTAGTATCGGGGACATTCAGTACTTC.

A few counts support this clone. The chain carries TRBV27 and TRBJ1-6, with TRBD1 as a possible D gene (5 bases). The V and J ends lost 3 bases and 10 bases respectively, with 10 bases between them. The CDR3 totals 13 residues. Germline CDR1 and CDR2: MNHEY and SMNVEV (reference sequence). CDR3 sequence reads: CASSFSRQSPLHF. The CDR3, as DNA: TGTGCCAGCAGTTTCTCCCGACAGTCACCCCTCCACTTT.

In its sample, this clone is medium-sized. The chain is built from TRBV12-3 or TRBV12-4 and TRBJ2-3; TRBD2 matches 9 bases. This CDR3 spans 16 amino acids. V lost 3 bases to trimming and J lost 4 bases; unmatched junction nucleotides: 8. The CDR3 spells CASSFLGTSIADTQYF. The CDR3 DNA reads TGTGCCAGCAGTTTCCTCGGGACTAGCATCGCAGATACGCAGTATTTT.

The chain is built from TRBV11-2 and TRBJ1-1; D not resolved. V was trimmed by 6 bases and J by 5 bases, leaving 13 bases between them. The germline V gene encodes CDR1 SGHAT and CDR2 FQNNGV. This CDR3 spans 13 amino acids. The CDR3 DNA reads TGTGCCAGCAGATCTAATTTGCGGACTGAAGCTTTCTTT. As protein: CASRSNLRTEAFF.

This clone has ten or more counts. This rearrangement joins TRBV29-1 to TRBJ1-1; 7 positions match TRBD1. Trimming at V came to 6 bases and at J to 10 bases, leaving 8 bases not matched to a gene. CDR3 length: 11 residues. Germline V gene sequence: CDR1 SQVTM, CDR2 ANQGSEA. CDR3 residues: CSVLTGNAAFF. CDR3 bases: TGCAGCGTGCTGACAGGGAATGCAGCTTTCTTT.

For this clone: The junction departs from the called germline gene at one end, perhaps through a read error. The V and J genes are TRBV27 and TRBJ1-1; the D is unclear. The CDR3 length is 13 residues. Germline CDR1 reads MNHEY; CDR2 reads SMNVEV (reference sequence). The CDR3: CANSRFVYTEAFF. The CDR3 region has the DNA TGTGCCAACAGTAGATTCGTGTACACTGAAGCTTTCTTT.

This clone was observed a few times. The genes are TRBV19 and TRBJ1-1; 9 nucleotides match TRBD1. Germline V gene sequence: CDR1 LNHDA, CDR2 SQIVND (reference sequence). The V gene end was trimmed by 5 bases and the J gene end by 7 bases; junction bases not matched to a gene: 11. The CDR3 is 15 residues long. CDR3 DNA: TGTGCCAGTAGTCCCCACAGGACAGGGGTTGGTGAAGCTTTCTTT. Its protein is CASSPHRTGVGEAFF. Complete variable domain (other parts from reference TRBV19 and TRBJ1-1): DGGITQSPKYLFRKEGQNVTLSCEQNLNHDAMYWYRQDPGQGLRLIYYSQIVNDFQKGDIAEGYSVSREKKESFPLTVTSAQKNPTAFYLCASSPHRTGVGEAFFGQGTRLTVV.